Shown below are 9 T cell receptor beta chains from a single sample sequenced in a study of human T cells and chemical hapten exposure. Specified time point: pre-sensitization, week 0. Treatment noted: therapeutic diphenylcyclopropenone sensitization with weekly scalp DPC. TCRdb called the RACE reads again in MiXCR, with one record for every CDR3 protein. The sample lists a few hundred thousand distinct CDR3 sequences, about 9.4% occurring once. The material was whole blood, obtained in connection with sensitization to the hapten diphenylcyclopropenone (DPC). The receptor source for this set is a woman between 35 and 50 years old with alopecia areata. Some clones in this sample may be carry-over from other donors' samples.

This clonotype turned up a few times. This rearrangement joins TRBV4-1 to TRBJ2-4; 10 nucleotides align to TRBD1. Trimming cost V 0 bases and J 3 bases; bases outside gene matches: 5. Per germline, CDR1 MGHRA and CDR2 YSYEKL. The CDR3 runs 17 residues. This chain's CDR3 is CASSQDPRTGGKNIQYF. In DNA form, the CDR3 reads TGCGCCAGCAGCCAAGATCCCCGGACAGGGGGCAAAAACATTCAGTACTTC.

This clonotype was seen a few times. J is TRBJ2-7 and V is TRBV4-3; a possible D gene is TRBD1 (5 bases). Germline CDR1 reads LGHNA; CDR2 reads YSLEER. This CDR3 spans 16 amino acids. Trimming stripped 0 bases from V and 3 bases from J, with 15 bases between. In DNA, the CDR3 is TGCGCCAGCAGCCAAGATATTCGGGCAGGGTACTACGAGCAGTACTTC. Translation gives CASSQDIRAGYYEQYF.

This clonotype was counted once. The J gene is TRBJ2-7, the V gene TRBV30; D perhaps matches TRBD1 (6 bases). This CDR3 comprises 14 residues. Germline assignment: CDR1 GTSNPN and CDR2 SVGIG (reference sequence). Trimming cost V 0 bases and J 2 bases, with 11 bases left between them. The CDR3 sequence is CAWSVKQGPYEQYF. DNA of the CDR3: TGTGCCTGGAGTGTAAAGCAGGGGCCCTACGAGCAGTACTTC. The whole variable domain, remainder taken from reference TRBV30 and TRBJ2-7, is SQTIHQWPATLVQPVGSPLSLECTVEGTSNPNLYWYRQAAGRGLQLLFYSVGIGQISSEVPQNLSASRPQDRQFILSSKKLLLSDSGFYLCAWSVKQGPYEQYFGPGTRLTVT.

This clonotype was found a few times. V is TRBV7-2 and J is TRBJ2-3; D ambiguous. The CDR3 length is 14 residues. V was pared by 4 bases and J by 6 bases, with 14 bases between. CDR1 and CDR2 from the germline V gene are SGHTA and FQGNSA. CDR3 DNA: TGTGCCAGCAGCTCAGGCCCACTCACGGATACGCAGTATTTT. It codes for CASSSGPLTDTQYF.

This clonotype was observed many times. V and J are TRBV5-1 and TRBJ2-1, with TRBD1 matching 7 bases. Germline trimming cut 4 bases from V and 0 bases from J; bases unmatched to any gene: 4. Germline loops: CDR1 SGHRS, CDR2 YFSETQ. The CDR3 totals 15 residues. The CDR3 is CASSPGQSSYNEQFF. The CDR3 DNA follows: TGCGCCAGCAGCCCGGGACAGAGCTCCTACAATGAGCAGTTCTTC.

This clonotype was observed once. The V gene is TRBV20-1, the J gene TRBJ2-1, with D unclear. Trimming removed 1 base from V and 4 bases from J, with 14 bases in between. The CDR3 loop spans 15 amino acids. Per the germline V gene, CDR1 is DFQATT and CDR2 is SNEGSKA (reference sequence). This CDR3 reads CSARVVPSSYNEQFF. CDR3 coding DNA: TGCAGTGCTAGAGTTGTCCCATCTTCGTACAATGAGCAGTTCTTC.

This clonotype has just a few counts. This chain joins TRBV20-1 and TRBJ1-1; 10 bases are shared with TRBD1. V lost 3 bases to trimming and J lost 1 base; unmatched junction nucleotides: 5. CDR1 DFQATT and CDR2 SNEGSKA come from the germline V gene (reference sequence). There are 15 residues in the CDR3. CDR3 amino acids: CSARGDRGTNTEAFF. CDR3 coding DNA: TGCAGTGCTAGGGGGGACAGGGGAACGAACACTGAAGCTTTCTTT.

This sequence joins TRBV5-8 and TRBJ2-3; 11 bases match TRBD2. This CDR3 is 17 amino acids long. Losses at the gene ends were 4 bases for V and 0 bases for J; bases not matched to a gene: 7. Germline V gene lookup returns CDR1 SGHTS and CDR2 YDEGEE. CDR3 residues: CASSQTGTSGSTDTQYF. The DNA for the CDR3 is TGTGCCAGCAGCCAGACCGGGACTAGCGGCAGCACAGATACGCAGTATTTT.

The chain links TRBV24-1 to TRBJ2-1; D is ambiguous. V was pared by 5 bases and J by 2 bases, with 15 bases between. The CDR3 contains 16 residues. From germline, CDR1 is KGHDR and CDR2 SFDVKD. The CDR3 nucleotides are TGTGCCACCAGTGGCGACGCGCAGCCCACCTACAATGAGCAGTTCTTC. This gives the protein CATSGDAQPTYNEQFF.